This T cell receptor (beta chain) was found in a study of blood T cell repertoires in COVID-19. Clones were read by immunoSEQ multiplex PCR, and TCRdb kept only the in-frame ones, dropping some. The sample lists about 200,000 clones, around 90% occurring once. It was during active infection that Seattle patients were enrolled and then longitudinally followed. CDR1 is ENHRY, CDR2 SYGVKD, per germline. V was clipped by 7 bases and J by 0 bases, with 10 bases between them. The CDR3 sequence is 14 residues long. The source is a man in his sixties with COVID-19, enrolled during active disease. Source material: peripheral blood. The V call is TRBV10-3, the J call TRBJ1-3, with TRBD1 as a possible D gene (6 bases). The CDR3 loop reads CAITTGPSGNTIYF. CDR3 coding DNA: TGTGCCATCACCACAGGGCCCTCTGGAAACACCATATATTTT.